The 9 T cell receptor beta chains below come from one sample, sequenced in a study of T cells in Graves' hyperthyroidism and ophthalmopathy. Amplification of TCR beta CDR3 regions was performed using RNA transcripts as template. TCR CDR3 underwent first-round RT-PCR with the HTBI primer set. TCRdb fed the multiplex PCR reads into MiXCR, producing one record per CDR3 protein. The sample yields 550,000 to 850,000 distinct CDR3 sequences, around 19% seen once. Sequenced material: blood. Every receptor here comes from a woman in her 50s with Graves' hyperthyroidism that later progressed to Graves' ophthalmopathy.

This clonotype was detected many times. The chain recombines TRBV18 with TRBJ2-5; D could derive from TRBD1 or TRBD2 (5 bases each). The CDR3 loop spans 15 amino acids. Germline V gene lookup returns CDR1 KGHSH and CDR2 LQKENI. With 6 bases removed from V and 4 bases from J, the gap between germline ends came to 18 bases. CDR3 DNA: TGTGCCAGCTCCCCCATCCGGGGTAGGGGAGAGACCCAGTACTTC. Protein sequence: CASSPIRGRGETQYF.

In the case of this clonotype: The junction differs from germline at one of its ends, possibly a read error. The chain has TRBV7-9 and TRBJ2-5, with 7 bases identical to TRBD1. This CDR3 region has 17 residues. The germline V gene has CDR1 SEHNR and CDR2 FQNEAQ (reference sequence). CDR3 sequence (DNA): TGTGCCAGCAGCTCCCATCGCGAGACAGGGCCGGTGGAGACCCTGTACTTC. Translated: CASSSHRETGPVETLYF.

This clonotype was observed many times. V usage is TRBV5-1 and J usage is TRBJ1-1; 8 nucleotides match TRBD1. Germline V gene lookup returns CDR1 SGHRS and CDR2 YFSETQ. There are 15 residues in the CDR3. With V trimmed by 6 bases and J by 3 bases, 10 bases remained unmatched. CDR3 loop: CASNKDRVRDTEAFF. The CDR3 nucleotides read TGCGCCAGCAATAAGGACAGGGTTCGAGACACTGAAGCTTTCTTT.

This chain uses TRBV18 with TRBJ2-7; TRBD1 aligns across 7 bases. V was clipped by 0 bases and J by 5 bases; unmatched bases: 7. The CDR3 loop spans 15 amino acids. Germline CDR1 reads KGHSH; CDR2 reads LQKENI. The CDR3 loop reads CASSPPERGRHEQYF. Written as DNA, the CDR3 is TGTGCCAGCTCACCACCGGAGAGGGGGCGCCACGAGCAGTACTTC.

This clonotype occurred many times. V is TRBV12-3 or TRBV12-4 and J is TRBJ1-1; tentatively, D is TRBD1 (6 bases). CDR3 length: 15 residues. The germline V and J ends were trimmed by 6 bases and 1 base, with 15 bases remaining between them. DNA for the CDR3: TGTGCCAGCAGACGTGAAACAGGGAGGAACACTGAAGCTTTCTTT. This codes for CASRRETGRNTEAFF.

This chain connects TRBV13 to TRBJ1-1, with D hard to call. The ends were cut back, 5 bases at V and 1 base at J, with 20 bases in the middle. This CDR3 region has 17 residues. The V gene's germline CDR1 is PRHDT and CDR2 FYEKMQ (reference sequence). In DNA, the CDR3 is TGTGCCAGCAGCCTTGGAGTATCGGACCGAAAGAACACTGAAGCTTTCTTT. This translates into CASSLGVSDRKNTEAFF.

This chain links TRBV18 with TRBJ1-2, with D uncertain. The V end was cut by 4 bases, the J end by 2 bases, with 8 bases between. From germline, CDR1 is KGHSH and CDR2 LQKENI. The CDR3 has 13 amino acids. CDR3 bases: TGTGCCAGCTCACATGAACAGAACTATGGCTACACCTTC. This gives the protein CASSHEQNYGYTF.

The chain has TRBV30 and TRBJ1-6, with D perhaps matching TRBD1 (5 bases). CDR3 length equals 13 residues. The germline CDR1 and CDR2 sequences are GTSNPN and SVGIG (reference sequence). V lost 3 bases and J 6 bases, leaving 9 bases between the germline ends. The CDR3 spells CAWRQGGNSPLHF. The CDR3 region has the DNA TGTGCCTGGAGGCAGGGTGGTAATTCACCCCTCCACTTT.

Concerning this clonotype: A junction boundary mismatches the germline segment, possibly from a read error. The CDR3 coding sequence is TGTGCTAGCAGCAAAGACCAAGGCGATGAGCAGTTCTTC. Protein product: CASSKDQGDEQFF. The chain uses TRBV7-7 and TRBJ2-1; D gene ambiguous. The CDR3 has 13 amino acids. The germline gives CDR1 SSHAT, CDR2 FNYEAQ (reference sequence).